The 8 T cell receptor beta chains listed next were all sequenced from one sample in a study of cytomegalovirus exposure and HLA in healthy donors. PCR was performed using 60 Vbeta and 13 Jbeta primers. Sequenced by immunoSEQ multiplex PCR; TCRdb stores in-frame clones only, minus some. This table holds approximately 170,000 clones, less than 75% found once. Sequenced: PBMCs. All receptors derive from a girl aged 10 to 17 in good health and CMV-seronegative.

The gene calls are TRBV6-5 and TRBJ1-1, with 8 bases aligning to TRBD1. The CDR3 is 15 residues long. After removal of 3 bases from V and 0 bases from J, the junction contained 3 bases not matched to a gene. Germline V gene data show CDR1 as MNHEY and CDR2 as SVGAGI. The CDR3 protein is CASSYGTGMNTEAFF. In DNA, the CDR3 is TGTGCCAGCAGTTATGGGACAGGAATGAACACTGAAGCTTTCTTT.

V is TRBV12-2 and J is TRBJ2-1; the table names TRBD2, a call not compared with the DNA. TRBV12-2 constitutes a pseudogene. The CDR3 consists of 15 residues. The CDR3 bases are TGTGCAAGTCGCTTAGTAGAAGCCCCGGACAATGAGCAGTTCTTC. Translated, it gives CASRLVEAPDNEQFF.

The V and J genes are TRBV28 and TRBJ1-1; 10 nucleotides line up with TRBD1. After removal of 3 bases from V and 6 bases from J, the junction contained 10 bases not matched to a gene. This CDR3 has 16 amino acids. Germline CDR1 MDHEN, CDR2 SYDVKM. CDR3 sequence reads: CASSLLTGGAKAEAFF. In DNA form, the CDR3 reads TGTGCCAGCAGTTTGTTGACAGGGGGCGCAAAGGCTGAAGCTTTCTTT.

J is TRBJ1-1 and V is TRBV7-9; tentative D call: TRBD1 (5 bases). This CDR3 has 16 residues. V lost 7 bases to trimming and J lost 3 bases, with 21 bases between them. Germline V gives CDR1 SEHNR, CDR2 FQNEAQ (reference sequence). The CDR3 sequence is CASTSFGFGGDTEAFF. In DNA form, the CDR3 reads TGTGCCAGCACCTCATTCGGGTTCGGGGGGGACACTGAAGCTTTCTTT. The entire variable domain, with the rest obtained from reference TRBV7-9 and TRBJ1-1, is as follows: DTGVSQNPRHKITKRGQNVTFRCDPISEHNRLYWYRQTLGQGPEFLTYFQNEAQLEKSRLLSDRFSAERPKGSFSTLEIQRTEQGDSAMYLCASTSFGFGGDTEAFFGQGTRLTVV.

The V call is TRBV7-3, the J call TRBJ2-1; unclear D gene. With 0 bases removed from V and 2 bases from J, the gap between germline ends came to 5 bases. This CDR3 comprises 14 residues. Per the germline V gene, CDR1 is SGHTA and CDR2 is FQGTGA. The DNA of the CDR3 is TGTGCCAGCAGCTTAACCCCCGCCTACAATGAGCAGTTCTTC. Its translation is CASSLTPAYNEQFF.

This clone was recorded only once. The chain couples TRBV7-8 to TRBJ1-5; D remains ambiguous. Germline V CDR1 and CDR2: SGHVS, FQNEAQ. This CDR3 contains 16 residues. V was shortened by 2 bases and J by 6 bases, with 17 bases between the two germline ends. The CDR3 nucleotides read TGTGCCAGCAGCTTACAGGCGGAGGGTCTGACTCAGCCCCAGCATTTT. Protein: CASSLQAEGLTQPQHF.

This chain joins TRBV7-3 and TRBJ2-6; weak D call: TRBD1 (6 bases). The CDR3 has 14 amino acids. Trimming shortened V by 5 bases and J by 1 base, and 6 bases separated the two germline ends. Germline V lookup: CDR1 SGHTA, CDR2 FQGTGA. The CDR3 sequence is CASSTGSGANVLTF. CDR3 bases: TGTGCCAGCAGCACAGGGTCTGGGGCCAACGTCCTGACTTTC.

CDR3 region: CASSLTEGYGYTF. The CDR3, as DNA: TGTGCCAGCAGTTTAACGGAGGGCTATGGCTACACCTTC. V and J are TRBV27 and TRBJ1-2; no clear D gene. V lost 2 bases, J lost 4 bases, and 8 bases lay in between. The CDR3 sequence is 13 residues long. Germline V gene sequence: CDR1 MNHEY, CDR2 SMNVEV (reference sequence).